The 12 T cell receptor beta chains in this list originate from one sample, sequenced in a study of T cell repertoires in cytomegalovirus infection. TCRdb ran MiXCR on the reads and lists one entry per CDR3 protein. Here the sample spans over 450,000 distinct CDR3 sequences, 11% being singletons. Material: PBMCs. The receptors were gathered from a human donor in good health (CMV status not recorded). Some clones in this sample may be carry-over from other donors' samples.

The J gene is TRBJ1-2, the V gene TRBV5-1, with D uncertain. This CDR3 comprises 14 residues. Germline-derived CDR1 and CDR2 are SGHRS and YFSETQ. Between the trimmed V and J ends, which lost 1 base and 0 bases, there was a span of 7 bases. Here the CDR3 reads CASSLNSANYGYTF. CDR3 DNA sequence: TGCGCCAGCAGCTTGAACAGTGCTAACTATGGCTACACCTTC. Full variable domain (remainder filled in from reference TRBV5-1 and TRBJ1-2): KAGVTQTPRYLIKTRGQQVTLSCSPISGHRSVSWYQQTPGQGLQFLFEYFSETQRNKGNFPGRFSGRQFSNSRSEMNVSTLELGDSALYLCASSLNSANYGYTFGSGTRLTVV.

This chain links TRBV20-1 with TRBJ2-5; 10 bases align to TRBD2. Per germline, CDR1 DFQATT and CDR2 SNEGSKA (reference sequence). The CDR3 extends over 15 amino acids. V lost 1 base and J lost 5; bases outside the gene matches: 7. As DNA, the CDR3 is TGCAGTGCTAGAGGGGGAGCGGGAGGGCCGGAGACCCAGTACTTC. It translates to CSARGGAGGPETQYF.

The J gene is TRBJ2-1, the V gene TRBV5-1, with D perhaps TRBD2 (6 bases). CDR3 length equals 16 residues. The V and J ends lost 5 bases and 0 bases respectively, with 15 bases between them. Germline loops: CDR1 SGHRS, CDR2 YFSETQ. CDR3 bases: TGCGCCAGCAGAATGACCCCCGGGAGCTCCTACAATGAGCAGTTCTTC. Its protein product is CASRMTPGSSYNEQFF.

The genes are TRBV20-1 and TRBJ2-7; 7 bases are a match to TRBD1. Germline CDR1 reads DFQATT; CDR2 reads SNEGSKA (reference sequence). V was pared by 3 bases and J by 4 bases, with 9 bases of the junction left unmatched. The CDR3 runs 14 residues. The CDR3 loop reads CSASRQGRWYEQYF. DNA for the CDR3: TGCAGTGCTAGCCGACAGGGTCGTTGGTACGAGCAGTACTTC.

This clonotype was found a few times. The chain is built from TRBV20-1 and TRBJ2-6, with D possibly being TRBD1 (5 bases). Trimming pared 5 bases from V and 1 base from J, leaving 9 bases between. The CDR3 loop spans 14 amino acids. Germline values: CDR1 DFQATT, CDR2 SNEGSKA (reference sequence). As DNA, the CDR3 is TGCAGTGCTGAACAGGTGTCTGGGGCCAACGTCCTGACTTTC. As protein: CSAEQVSGANVLTF.

The sample holds many counts of this clonotype. The chain recombines TRBV6-2 or TRBV6-3 with TRBJ1-1; a possible D gene is TRBD1 (5 bases). The germline CDR1 and CDR2 sequences are MNHEY and SVGEGT. The ends were cut back, 0 bases at V and 7 bases at J, with 15 bases in the middle. The CDR3 is 15 amino acids. This CDR3 reads CASSYSQAINREAFF. Written as DNA, the CDR3 is TGTGCCAGCAGTTACTCACAGGCGATCAACCGTGAAGCTTTCTTT.

This clonotype has ten or more counts. This sequence joins TRBV11-2 and TRBJ2-1, with D perhaps TRBD1 (6 bases). Trimming removed 5 bases from V and 5 bases from J, with 25 bases in between. This CDR3 region has 18 residues. Germline loops: CDR1 SGHAT, CDR2 FQNNGV. The CDR3 DNA is TGTGCCAGCAGCCTAAGTTGGGCTCCGGGACACGCCGACAATGAGCAGTTCTTC. This translates into CASSLSWAPGHADNEQFF. Using reference TRBV11-2 and TRBJ2-1 for the parts outside the CDR3, the full variable domain is EAGVAQSPRYKIIEKRQSVAFWCNPISGHATLYWYQQILGQGPKLLIQFQNNGVVDDSQLPKDRFSAERLKGVDSTLKIQPAKLEDSAVYLCASSLSWAPGHADNEQFFGPGTRLTVL.

This clonotype appeared many times. The V gene is TRBV7-9, the J gene TRBJ2-2; 10 nucleotides agree with TRBD2. The length of the CDR3 is 16 residues. Trimming removed 6 bases from V and 3 bases from J; junction bases left unmatched: 7. CDR1 is SEHNR, CDR2 FQNEAQ, per germline (reference sequence). The CDR3 region has the DNA TGTGCCAGCAGAACTTCAGCGGGAGGGCACACCGGGGAGCTGTTTTTT. Residues: CASRTSAGGHTGELFF.

This clonotype came up many times. This chain joins TRBV2 and TRBJ2-1; 12 bases align to TRBD1. The germline V gene has CDR1 SNHLY and CDR2 FYNNEI. The junction had 9 bases not matched to a gene; V was cut back by 5 bases and J by 10 bases. This CDR3 spans 15 amino acids. Written as DNA, the CDR3 is TGTGCCAGCAGTCCAACGGGACAGGGGGCGCGAGAGCAGTTCTTC. This translates into CASSPTGQGAREQFF.

This clonotype occurred a few times. The chain links TRBV12-3 or TRBV12-4 to TRBJ1-3, with D unresolved. Trimming removed 5 bases from V and 2 bases from J, with 16 bases in between. The CDR3 covers 16 residues. CDR3 residues: CASSHARRLAGNTIYF. CDR3 bases: TGTGCCAGCAGTCACGCCCGCAGGTTGGCTGGAAACACCATATATTTT.

For this clonotype: A read error is possible here, since a much larger clone lies one base away. The gene calls are TRBV6-5 and TRBJ2-3, with TRBD2 matching 10 bases. The CDR3 has 17 amino acids. CDR1 is MNHEY and CDR2 is SVGAGI in the germline V gene. Trimming at V came to 6 bases and at J to 0 bases, leaving 9 bases not matched to a gene. Here the CDR3 reads CASSRGTSEGSTDTQYF. CDR3 sequence (DNA): TGTGCCAGCAGCCGCGGGACTAGCGAGGGGAGCACAGATACGCAGTATTTT.

There are many counts of this clonotype. This chain connects TRBV28 to TRBJ2-7; perhaps D is TRBD1 or TRBD2 (6 bases each). Trimming cost V 6 bases and J 6 bases, with 12 bases left between them. The CDR3 length is 12 residues. Germline-derived CDR1 and CDR2 are MDHEN and SYDVKM. The CDR3, as DNA: TGTGCCAGCAGGTTAGGGGGGTCCGAGCAGTACTTC. Its translation: CASRLGGSEQYF.